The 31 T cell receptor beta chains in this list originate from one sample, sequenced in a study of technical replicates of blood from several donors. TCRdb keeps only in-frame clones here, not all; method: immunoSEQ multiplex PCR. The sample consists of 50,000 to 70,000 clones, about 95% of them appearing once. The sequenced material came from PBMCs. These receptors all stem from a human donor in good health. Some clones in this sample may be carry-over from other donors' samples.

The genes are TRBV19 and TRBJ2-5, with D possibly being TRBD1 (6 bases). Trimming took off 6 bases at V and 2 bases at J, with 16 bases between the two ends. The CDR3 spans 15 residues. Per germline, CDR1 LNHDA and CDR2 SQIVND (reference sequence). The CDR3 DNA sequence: TGTGCCAGTAGGACCGGGACACTTATTCAAGAGACCCAGTACTTC. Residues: CASRTGTLIQETQYF.

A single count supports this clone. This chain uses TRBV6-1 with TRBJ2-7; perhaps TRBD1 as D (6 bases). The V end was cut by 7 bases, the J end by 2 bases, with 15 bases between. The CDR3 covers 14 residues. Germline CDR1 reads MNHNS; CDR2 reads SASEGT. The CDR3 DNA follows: TGTGCCAGCAACCCGACAGGAGTAACCTACGAGCAGTACTTC. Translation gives CASNPTGVTYEQYF.

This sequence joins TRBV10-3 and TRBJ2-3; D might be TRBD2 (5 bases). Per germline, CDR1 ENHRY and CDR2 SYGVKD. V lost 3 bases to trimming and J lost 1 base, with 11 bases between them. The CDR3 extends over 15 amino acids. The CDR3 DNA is TGTGCCATCAGTGAAAGCAGCGGAGGCACAGATACGCAGTATTTT. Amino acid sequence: CAISESSGGTDTQYF.

The CDR3, as DNA: TGTGCCAGCTCACCAGGGGGGAGCGGAATCCCCGCCTACGAGCAGTACTTC. Translated, it gives CASSPGGSGIPAYEQYF. This chain uses TRBV18 with TRBJ2-7, with D possibly being TRBD2 (6 bases). V lost 2 bases and J lost 2, with 19 bases in between. CDR3 length: 17 residues. Germline CDR1 is KGHSH and CDR2 is LQKENI.

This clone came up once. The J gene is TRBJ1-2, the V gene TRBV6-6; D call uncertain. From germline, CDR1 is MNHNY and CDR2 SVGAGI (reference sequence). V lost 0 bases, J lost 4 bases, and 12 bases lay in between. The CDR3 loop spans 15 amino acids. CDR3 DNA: TGTGCCAGCAGTTACTCCCTGGGTGCGGGCTATGGCTACACCTTC. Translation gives CASSYSLGAGYGYTF.

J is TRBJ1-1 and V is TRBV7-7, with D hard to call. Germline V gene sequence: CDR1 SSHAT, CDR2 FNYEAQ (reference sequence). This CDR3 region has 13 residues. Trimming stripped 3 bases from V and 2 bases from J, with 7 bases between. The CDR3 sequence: CASSLGSNTEAFF. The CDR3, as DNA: TGTGCCAGCAGCTTGGGCAGTAACACTGAAGCTTTCTTT.

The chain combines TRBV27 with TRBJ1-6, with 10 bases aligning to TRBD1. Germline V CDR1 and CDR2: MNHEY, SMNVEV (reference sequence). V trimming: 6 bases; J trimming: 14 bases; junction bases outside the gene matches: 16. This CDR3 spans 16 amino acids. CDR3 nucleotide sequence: TGTGCCAGCAGCCTAATTGGACAGGGGGAAGTAGGGACCCTCCACTTT. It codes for CASSLIGQGEVGTLHF.

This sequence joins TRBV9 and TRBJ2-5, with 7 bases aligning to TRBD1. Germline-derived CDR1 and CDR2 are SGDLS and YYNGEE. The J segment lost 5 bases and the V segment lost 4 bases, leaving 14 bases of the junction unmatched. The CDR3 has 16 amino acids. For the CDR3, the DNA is TGTGCCAGCAGCAAAGACCCTACAGGGGTCGGTGAGACCCAGTACTTC. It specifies CASSKDPTGVGETQYF.

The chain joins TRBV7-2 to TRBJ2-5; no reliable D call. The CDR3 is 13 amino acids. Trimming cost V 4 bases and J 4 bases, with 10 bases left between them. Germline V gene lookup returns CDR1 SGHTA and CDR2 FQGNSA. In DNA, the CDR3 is TGTGCCAGCAGCTATAAACCGGGAGAGACCCAGTACTTC. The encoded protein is CASSYKPGETQYF.

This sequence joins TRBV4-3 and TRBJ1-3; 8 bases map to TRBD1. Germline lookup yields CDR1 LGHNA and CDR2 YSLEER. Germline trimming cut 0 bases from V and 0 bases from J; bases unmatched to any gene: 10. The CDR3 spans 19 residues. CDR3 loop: CASSQDRGQALSSGNTIYF. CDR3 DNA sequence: TGCGCCAGCAGCCAAGATAGGGGACAGGCACTTTCCTCTGGAAACACCATATATTTT.

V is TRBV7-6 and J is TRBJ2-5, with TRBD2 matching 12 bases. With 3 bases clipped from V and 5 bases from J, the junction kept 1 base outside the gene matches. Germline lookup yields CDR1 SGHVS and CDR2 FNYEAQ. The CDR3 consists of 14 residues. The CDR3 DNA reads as TGTGCCAGCAGCTTGGGGACTAGCGGGGAGACCCAGTACTTC. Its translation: CASSLGTSGETQYF.

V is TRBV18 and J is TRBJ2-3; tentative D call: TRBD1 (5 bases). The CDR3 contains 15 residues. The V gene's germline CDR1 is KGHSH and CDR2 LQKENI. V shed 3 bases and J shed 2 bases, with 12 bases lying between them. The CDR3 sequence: CASSPPRAATDTQYF. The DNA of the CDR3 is TGTGCCAGCTCACCCCCCAGGGCGGCCACAGATACGCAGTATTTT.

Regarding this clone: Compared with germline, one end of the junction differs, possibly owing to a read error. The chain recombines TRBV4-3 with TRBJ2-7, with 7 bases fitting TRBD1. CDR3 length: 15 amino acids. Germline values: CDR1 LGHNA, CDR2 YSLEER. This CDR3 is CASSEDRESSYEQYF. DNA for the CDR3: TGCGCCAGCAGCGAAGACAGGGAAAGCTCCTACGAGCAGTACTTC.

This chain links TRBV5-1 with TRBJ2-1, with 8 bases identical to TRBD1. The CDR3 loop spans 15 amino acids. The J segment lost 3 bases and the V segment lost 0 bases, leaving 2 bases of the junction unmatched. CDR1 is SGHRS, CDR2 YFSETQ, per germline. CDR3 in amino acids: CASSLAGGIYNEQFF. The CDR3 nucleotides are TGCGCCAGCAGCTTGGCAGGGGGCATCTACAATGAGCAGTTCTTC. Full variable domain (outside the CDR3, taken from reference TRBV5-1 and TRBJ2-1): KAGVTQTPRYLIKTRGQQVTLSCSPISGHRSVSWYQQTPGQGLQFLFEYFSETQRNKGNFPGRFSGRQFSNSRSEMNVSTLELGDSALYLCASSLAGGIYNEQFFGPGTRLTVL.

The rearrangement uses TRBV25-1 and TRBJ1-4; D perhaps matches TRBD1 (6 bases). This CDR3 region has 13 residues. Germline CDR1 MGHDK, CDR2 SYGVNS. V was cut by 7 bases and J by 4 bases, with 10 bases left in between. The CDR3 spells CASKDSFNEKLFF. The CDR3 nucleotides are TGTGCCAGCAAGGACAGCTTTAATGAAAAACTGTTTTTT.

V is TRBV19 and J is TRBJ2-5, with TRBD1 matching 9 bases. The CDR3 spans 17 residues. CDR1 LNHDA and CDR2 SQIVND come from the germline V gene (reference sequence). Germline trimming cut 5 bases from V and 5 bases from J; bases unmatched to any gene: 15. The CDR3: CASSAAGRDRDGETQYF. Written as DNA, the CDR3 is TGTGCCAGTAGTGCCGCCGGCCGGGACAGGGACGGGGAGACCCAGTACTTC.

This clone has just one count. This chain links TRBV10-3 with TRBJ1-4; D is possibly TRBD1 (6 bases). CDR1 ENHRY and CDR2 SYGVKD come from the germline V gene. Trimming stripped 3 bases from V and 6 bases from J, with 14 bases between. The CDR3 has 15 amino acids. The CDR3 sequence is CAISEGRGGDEKLFF. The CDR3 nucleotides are TGTGCCATCAGTGAAGGCAGGGGAGGGGATGAAAAACTGTTTTTT.

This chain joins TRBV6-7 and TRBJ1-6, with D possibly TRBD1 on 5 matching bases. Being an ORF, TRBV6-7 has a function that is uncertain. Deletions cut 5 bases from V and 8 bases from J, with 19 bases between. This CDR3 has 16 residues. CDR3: CASSPPPRERDSPLHF. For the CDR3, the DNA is TGTGCCAGCAGTCCCCCCCCCAGGGAGCGGGATTCACCCCTCCACTTT.

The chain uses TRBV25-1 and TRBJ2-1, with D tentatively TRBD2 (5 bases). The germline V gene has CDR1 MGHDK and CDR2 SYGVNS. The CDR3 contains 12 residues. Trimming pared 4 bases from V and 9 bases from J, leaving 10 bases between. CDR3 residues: CASSALSGEQFF. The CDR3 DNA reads TGTGCCAGCAGTGCACTAAGCGGTGAGCAGTTCTTC. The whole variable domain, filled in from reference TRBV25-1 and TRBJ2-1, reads EADIYQTPRYLVIGTGKKITLECSQTMGHDKMYWYQQDPGMELHLIHYSYGVNSTEKGDLSSESTVSRIRTEHFPLTLESARPSHTSQYLCASSALSGEQFFGPGTRLTVL.

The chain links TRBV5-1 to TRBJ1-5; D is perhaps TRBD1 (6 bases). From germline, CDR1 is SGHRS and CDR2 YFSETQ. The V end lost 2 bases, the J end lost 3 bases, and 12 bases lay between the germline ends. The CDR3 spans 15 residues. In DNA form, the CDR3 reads TGCGCCAGCAGCTTAGAAACAGGGCTCAATCAGCCCCAGCATTTT. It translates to CASSLETGLNQPQHF.

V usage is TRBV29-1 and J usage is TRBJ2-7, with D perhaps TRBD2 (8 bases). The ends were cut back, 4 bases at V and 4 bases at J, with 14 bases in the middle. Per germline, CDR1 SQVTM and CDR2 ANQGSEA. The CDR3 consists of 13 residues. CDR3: CSVVLAGQYEQYF. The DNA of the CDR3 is TGCAGCGTTGTCTTAGCGGGACAGTACGAGCAGTACTTC.

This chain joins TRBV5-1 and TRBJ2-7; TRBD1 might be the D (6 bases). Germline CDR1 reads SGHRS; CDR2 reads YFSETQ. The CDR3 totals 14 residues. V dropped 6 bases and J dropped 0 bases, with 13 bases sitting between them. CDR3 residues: CASNRDTSSYEQYF. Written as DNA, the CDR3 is TGCGCCAGCAACCGGGACACCAGCTCCTACGAGCAGTACTTC.

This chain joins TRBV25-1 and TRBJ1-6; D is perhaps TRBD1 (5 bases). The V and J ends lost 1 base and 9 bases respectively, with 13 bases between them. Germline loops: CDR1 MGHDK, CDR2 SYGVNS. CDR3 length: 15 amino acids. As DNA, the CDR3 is TGTGCCAGCAGTGAATCTGCAGGGTCCCTTTCACCCCTCCACTTT. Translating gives CASSESAGSLSPLHF.

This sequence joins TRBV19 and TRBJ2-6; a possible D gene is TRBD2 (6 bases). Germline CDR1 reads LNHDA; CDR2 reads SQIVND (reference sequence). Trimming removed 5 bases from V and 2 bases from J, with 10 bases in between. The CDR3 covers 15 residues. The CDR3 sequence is CASSGGEAGANVLTF. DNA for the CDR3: TGTGCCAGTAGTGGCGGGGAGGCTGGGGCCAACGTCCTGACTTTC.

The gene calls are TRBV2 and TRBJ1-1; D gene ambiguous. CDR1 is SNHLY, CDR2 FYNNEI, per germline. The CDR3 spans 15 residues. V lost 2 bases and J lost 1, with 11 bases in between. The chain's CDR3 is CASSESRAGNTEAFF. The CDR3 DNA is TGTGCCAGCAGTGAATCAAGGGCGGGGAACACTGAAGCTTTCTTT.

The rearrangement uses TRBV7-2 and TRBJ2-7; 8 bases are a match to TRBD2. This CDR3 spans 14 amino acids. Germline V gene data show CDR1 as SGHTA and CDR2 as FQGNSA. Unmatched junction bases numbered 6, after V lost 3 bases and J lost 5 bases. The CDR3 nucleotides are TGTGCCAGCAGCTTTTCAGCGGGAGACAACGAGCAGTACTTC. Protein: CASSFSAGDNEQYF.

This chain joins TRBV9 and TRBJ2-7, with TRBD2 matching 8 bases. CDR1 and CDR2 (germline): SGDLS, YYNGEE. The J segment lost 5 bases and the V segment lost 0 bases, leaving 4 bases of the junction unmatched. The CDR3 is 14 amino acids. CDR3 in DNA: TGTGCCAGCAGCGTAGTGAGCGGGAGTCACGAGCAGTACTTC. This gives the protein CASSVVSGSHEQYF.

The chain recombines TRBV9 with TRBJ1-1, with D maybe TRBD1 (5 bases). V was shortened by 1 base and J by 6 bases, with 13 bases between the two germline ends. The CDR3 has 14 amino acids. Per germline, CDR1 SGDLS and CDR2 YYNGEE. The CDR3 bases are TGTGCCAGCAGCGTATATGGAGGGGCCGCTGAAGCTTTCTTT. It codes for CASSVYGGAAEAFF. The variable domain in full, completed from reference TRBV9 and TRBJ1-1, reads DSGVTQTPKHLITATGQRVTLRCSPRSGDLSVYWYQQSLDQGLQFLIQYYNGEERAKGNILERFSAQQFPDLHSELNLSSLELGDSALYFCASSVYGGAAEAFFGQGTRLTVV.

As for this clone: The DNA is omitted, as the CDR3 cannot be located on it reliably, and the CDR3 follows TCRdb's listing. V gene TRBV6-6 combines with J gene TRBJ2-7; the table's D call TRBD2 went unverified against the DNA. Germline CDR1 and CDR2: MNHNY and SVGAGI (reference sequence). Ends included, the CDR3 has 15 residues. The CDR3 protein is CASSSSSGSSYEQYF.

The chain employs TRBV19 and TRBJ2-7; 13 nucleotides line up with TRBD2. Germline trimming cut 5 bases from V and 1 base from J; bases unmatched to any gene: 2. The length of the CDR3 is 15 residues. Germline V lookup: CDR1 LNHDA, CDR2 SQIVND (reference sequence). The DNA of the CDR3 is TGTGCCAGTAGTTCGGGACTAGCGGGGTCCTACGAGCAGTACTTC. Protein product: CASSSGLAGSYEQYF.

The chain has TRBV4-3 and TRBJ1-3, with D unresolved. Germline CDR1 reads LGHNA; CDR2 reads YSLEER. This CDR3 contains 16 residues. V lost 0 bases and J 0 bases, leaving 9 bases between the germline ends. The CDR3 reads CASSQDRTSSGNTIYF. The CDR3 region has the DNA TGCGCCAGCAGCCAAGATAGGACTAGCTCTGGAAACACCATATATTTT.